The source of this T cell receptor beta chain is a study of tumor and adjacent non-tumor tissue in lung cancer. Study overall: Aged 31 to 76 years, patients included under 13 men and about five women with stage I to III disease.

No cell sorting was done before RNA was extracted from the tissue. A modified ARM-PCR protocol with three rounds of nested PCR amplified TCRbeta. TCRdb recomputed calls from the multiplex PCR reads with MiXCR, one row per CDR3 protein. The repertoire holds tens of thousands of distinct CDR3 sequences, approximately 70% seen once, with about a sixth in the top ten. The sample holds many counts of this clonotype. Its target is not known. CDR3 size: 16 residues. Germline V gives CDR1 SQVTM, CDR2 ANQGSEA. Between the trimmed V and J ends, which lost 3 bases and 6 bases, there was a span of 22 bases. Points from the study as a whole: TCR diversity was significantly greater in tumor than normal lung tissue.

The specimen was lung tumor tissue. The clonotype was recovered from a man in his fifties or sixties with non-small cell lung cancer. This chain uses TRBV29-1 with TRBJ2-3; maybe TRBD2 (6 bases). The CDR3 is CSVDAPRGGMGDTQYF. The CDR3 DNA is TGCAGCGTTGATGCCCCCCGGGGCGGGATGGGTGATACGCAGTATTTT.